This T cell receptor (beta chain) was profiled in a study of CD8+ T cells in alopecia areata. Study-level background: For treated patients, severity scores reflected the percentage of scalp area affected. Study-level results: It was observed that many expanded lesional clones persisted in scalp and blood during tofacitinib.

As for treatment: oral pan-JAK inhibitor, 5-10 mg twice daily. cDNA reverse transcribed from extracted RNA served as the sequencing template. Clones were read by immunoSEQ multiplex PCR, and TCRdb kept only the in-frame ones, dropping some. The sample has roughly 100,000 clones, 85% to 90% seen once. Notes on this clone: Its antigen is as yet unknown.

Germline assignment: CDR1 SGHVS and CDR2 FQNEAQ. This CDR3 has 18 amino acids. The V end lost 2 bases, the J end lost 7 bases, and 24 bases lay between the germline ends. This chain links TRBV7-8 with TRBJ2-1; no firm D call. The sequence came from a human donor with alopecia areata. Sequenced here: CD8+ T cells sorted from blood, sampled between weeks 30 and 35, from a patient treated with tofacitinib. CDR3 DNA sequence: TGTGCCAGCAGCTTATATTTGCTTTATGAGTATCACGGGAATGAGCAGTTCTTC. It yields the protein CASSLYLLYEYHGNEQFF.